Below are 9 T cell receptor beta chains sequenced from a single sample in a study of CD4 and CD8 cells across lung adenocarcinoma regions. TCRdb analysed the PCR reads with MiXCR anew, one entry per CDR3 protein. The profile shows 20,000 to 25,000 distinct CDR3 sequences, around 51% of them singletons. The sample taken for sequencing was CD8+ T cells from the center of a lung tumor. The receptors derive from a female donor with lung adenocarcinoma. The CD4 and CD8 labels of this study may be unreliable.

This clonotype is labeled as medium-sized. The chain recombines TRBV27 with TRBJ2-5; 10 positions agree with TRBD1. Looked up from germline, CDR1 is MNHEY and CDR2 is SMNVEV (reference sequence). With V trimmed by 6 bases and J by 5 bases, 9 bases remained unmatched. This CDR3 has 15 residues. CDR3 bases: TGTGCCAGCAGATCCGGGACAGGGGTATGGGAGACCCAGTACTTC. Its protein product is CASRSGTGVWETQYF.

The chain carries TRBV5-1 and TRBJ2-3, with TRBD2 as a possible D gene (7 bases). Germline assignment: CDR1 SGHRS and CDR2 YFSETQ. This CDR3 is 15 amino acids long. In DNA form, the CDR3 reads TGCGGCGGGGGCGGAGGGGGAGGGCCCTACGATACGCAGTATTTT. Translation: CGGGGGGGPYDTQYF.

The chain combines TRBV7-2 with TRBJ2-5; D is possibly TRBD1 (5 bases). The CDR3 runs to 18 residues. Germline V lookup: CDR1 SGHTA, CDR2 FQGNSA. V lost 0 bases to trimming and J lost 2 bases, with 19 bases between them. The CDR3 DNA is TGTGCCAGCAGCTTAGCGAGACAGACCCTCAAAGGTCAAGAGACCCAGTACTTC. This gives the protein CASSLARQTLKGQETQYF.

The V call is TRBV6-1, the J call TRBJ2-7; possible D gene TRBD1, 5 bases. The CDR3 spans 14 residues. Looked up from germline, CDR1 is MNHNS and CDR2 is SASEGT. V was cut by 3 bases and J by 0 bases, with 9 bases left in between. The CDR3 loop reads CASSESQGSYEQYF. DNA for the CDR3: TGTGCCAGCAGTGAGAGCCAGGGCTCCTACGAGCAGTACTTC.

This clonotype was counted only a few times. The chain employs TRBV6-1 and TRBJ2-3; TRBD2 is a possible D gene (6 bases). The CDR3 loop spans 13 amino acids. V lost 6 bases to trimming and J lost 6 bases, with 13 bases between them. Germline values: CDR1 MNHNS, CDR2 SASEGT. CDR3 coding DNA: TGTGCCAGCAGGGGGGGAGTCGAGGATACGCAGTATTTT. This sequence encodes CASRGGVEDTQYF.

The table lists this clonotype with many counts. The gene calls are TRBV6-1 and TRBJ2-1, with D perhaps TRBD1 (6 bases). Trimming cost V 6 bases and J 8 bases, with 20 bases left between them. The CDR3 is made up of 15 amino acids. CDR1 and CDR2 from the germline V gene are MNHNS and SASEGT. The CDR3 sequence is CASRTRFTGNDEQFF. The CDR3 coding sequence is TGTGCCAGCAGGACACGATTTACAGGGAACGATGAGCAGTTCTTC.

Only one count was recorded for this clonotype. This sequence joins TRBV12-3 or TRBV12-4 and TRBJ2-1; D remains ambiguous. TRBJ2-7 explains the end of the DNA better; the J call may be wrong. This CDR3 contains 13 residues. In DNA form, the CDR3 reads TGTGCCAGCAGTTTGGTTCAGGCTAGCGAGCAGTACTTC. This gives the protein CASSLVQASEQYF.

The chain uses TRBV27 and TRBJ2-1; D is unresolved. The J call may be wrong; the DNA end is better matched by TRBJ2-7. Germline V gene lookup returns CDR1 MNHEY and CDR2 SMNVEV (reference sequence). This CDR3 comprises 14 residues. CDR3 region: CASRWAGDDYEQYF. The DNA for the CDR3 is TGTGCCAGCAGATGGGCAGGAGACGACTACGAGCAGTACTTC.

With respect to this clonotype: Sequence at one end of the junction differs from germline and may be a read error. The chain uses TRBV6-1 and TRBJ2-3; 8 bases align to TRBD2. Germline V gene lookup returns CDR1 MNHNS and CDR2 SASEGT. The CDR3 is 15 residues long. The CDR3 DNA reads TGTGCCAGCAAAAGGGGAGCGGGAGTAGGGGAGACCCAGTACTTT. Amino acid sequence: CASKRGAGVGETQYF.